The rows below give T cell receptor beta chains drawn from one sample of a study of cytomegalovirus exposure and HLA in healthy donors. Produced via immunoSEQ multiplex PCR; TCRdb's table is partial and in-frame only. This table has 60,000 to 85,000 clones, around 82% appearing once. The material sequenced was PBMCs. The receptors derive from a man aged 35-49 years in good health and CMV-seronegative. The conserved cysteine and the conserved F or W are not part of the CDR3 here.

J gene: TRBJ2-7
V gene: TRBV5-1
CDR3 length: 12
CDR3 protein: ASSPNGGSYEQY

J gene: TRBJ2-1
V gene: TRBV5-1
CDR3 length: 13
CDR3 protein: ASIPTGTREDEQF

J gene: TRBJ1-4
V gene: TRBV5-8
CDR3 length: 13
CDR3 protein: ASSHGTAGNEKLF

J gene: TRBJ2-5
V gene: TRBV30
CDR3 length: 13
CDR3 protein: AWRPGQVSQETQY

J gene: TRBJ1-4
V gene: TRBV27
CDR3 length: 12
CDR3 protein: ASSFGGAPEKLF

J gene: TRBJ1-2
V gene: TRBV19
CDR3 length: 11
CDR3 protein: ASRDRGLNGYP

J gene: TRBJ2-4
V gene: TRBV7-6
CDR3 length: 13
CDR3 protein: ASSQGTADKNIQY

J gene: TRBJ1-5
V gene: TRBV5-8
CDR3 length: 13
CDR3 protein: ASSLYRAFNQPQH

J gene: TRBJ1-4
V gene: TRBV30
CDR3 length: 13
CDR3 protein: AWSVGQAPNEKLF

J gene: TRBJ1-6
V gene: TRBV28
CDR3 length: 10
CDR3 protein: ASTQLKSPLH

J gene: TRBJ2-4
V gene: TRBV18
CDR3 length: 12
CDR3 protein: ASSPRGTKNIQY

J gene: TRBJ1-5
V gene: TRBV7-9
CDR3 length: 15
CDR3 protein: ASSPLVGTGFNQPQH

J gene: TRBJ2-7
V gene: TRBV19
CDR3 length: 12
CDR3 protein: ASSIQGARGEQY

J gene: TRBJ2-5
V gene: TRBV5-1
CDR3 length: 15
CDR3 protein: ASSRSGGPNNQETQY

J gene: TRBJ2-5
V gene: TRBV5-1
CDR3 length: 15
CDR3 protein: ASSLGTSGYSQETQY

J gene: TRBJ2-1
V gene: TRBV7-9
CDR3 length: 11
CDR3 protein: ASRRAGGNEQF

J gene: .
V gene: TRBV7-9
CDR3 length: 14
CDR3 protein: ASSQVGEPPPYEQY

J gene: TRBJ1-3
V gene: TRBV4-2
CDR3 length: 12
CDR3 protein: ASSQGTSGNTIY

J gene: TRBJ2-3
V gene: TRBV7-3
CDR3 length: 14
CDR3 protein: ASSPSRAGGRDTQY

J gene: TRBJ2-2
V gene: TRBV28
CDR3 length: 13
CDR3 protein: ASCGGGKITGELF

J gene: TRBJ1-4
V gene: TRBV5-1
CDR3 length: 17
CDR3 protein: ASSRWTGDSVPTNEKLF

J gene: TRBJ1-6
V gene: TRBV4-1
CDR3 length: 14
CDR3 protein: ASSQEDGERNSPLH

J gene: TRBJ2-1
V gene: TRBV5-4
CDR3 length: 13
CDR3 protein: ASSARDRGYNEQF

J gene: TRBJ1-6
V gene: TRBV27
CDR3 length: 16
CDR3 protein: ASRFGPRGGASNSPLH

J gene: TRBJ2-7
V gene: TRBV7-2
CDR3 length: 13
CDR3 protein: ASIPGGGGANEQY

J gene: TRBJ2-1
V gene: TRBV5-4
CDR3 length: 13
CDR3 protein: ASSPPDRGVGEQF

J gene: TRBJ2-7
V gene: TRBV6-5
CDR3 length: 12
CDR3 protein: ASSPGTWTYEQY

J gene: TRBJ1-1
V gene: TRBV4-2
CDR3 length: 13
CDR3 protein: ASSHPTDRGTEAF

J gene: TRBJ1-2
V gene: TRBV7-2
CDR3 length: 12
CDR3 protein: ASSLARGTYGYT

J gene: .
V gene: TRBV5-4
CDR3 length: 12
CDR3 protein: ALTNGQGAYEQY

J gene: TRBJ2-2
V gene: TRBV11-2
CDR3 length: 14
CDR3 protein: ASSQGPGGGTGELF

J gene: TRBJ2-1
V gene: TRBV11-3
CDR3 length: 13
CDR3 protein: ASSPLAGAYNEQF

J gene: TRBJ1-6
V gene: TRBV6-1
CDR3 length: 11
CDR3 protein: ANRPGQDSPLH

J gene: TRBJ2-7
V gene: TRBV7-9
CDR3 length: 10
CDR3 protein: SSSLDRATPY

J gene: TRBJ2-6
V gene: TRBV10-3
CDR3 length: 13
CDR3 protein: AISNTGSGANVLT

J gene: TRBJ2-7
V gene: TRBV12-2
CDR3 length: 14
CDR3 protein: ASRPPVRQGIYEQY

J gene: TRBJ2-2
V gene: TRBV5-5
CDR3 length: 9
CDR3 protein: ASSLLGELF

J gene: TRBJ2-3
V gene: TRBV5-1
CDR3 length: 13
CDR3 protein: ASSFAGASADTQY

J gene: TRBJ2-1
V gene: TRBV5-1
CDR3 length: 13
CDR3 protein: ASSFGQGAVDEQF

J gene: TRBJ2-7
V gene: TRBV18
CDR3 length: 14
CDR3 protein: ASSPPLRAGRYEQY

J gene: TRBJ2-5
V gene: TRBV7-7
CDR3 length: 13
CDR3 protein: ASSPGQGARETQY

J gene: TRBJ2-7
V gene: TRBV4-2
CDR3 length: 14
CDR3 protein: ARSQSLDRGAYEQY